Described below is a single T cell receptor (beta chain) sequence and its context. Its antigen is currently not known. The record has no base qualities; no much larger clone is one base away. The time point label, as the study defines it: baseline before first vaccination. The treatment or condition label here, explained by the study, means: meningococcal conjugate vaccine given as trial control. Vaccinee samples were obtained from the UK trials COV001 and COV002, which included a single-blind randomized controlled phase 2/3 trial of AZD1222 (ChAdOx1 nCoV-19) in healthy adults. Trial participant PBMC samples were collected at day 0 and day 28 after the second dose for TCRbeta chain sequencing. V gives up 5 bases and J gives up 2 bases, and the segment between their germline ends measures 21 bases. The CDR3 spans 17 residues, from the cysteine through the phenylalanine. Only the CDR3 region is kept as DNA, spanning 51 bases read in frame from base 1. The germline V gene (reference sequence) provides CDR1 MNHNY and CDR2 SVGAGI.

This entry is derived from a study of T cell responses to AZD1222 COVID-19 vaccine (dated by TCRdb to the early 2020s). Notes on the research overall: TCR sequencing was performed for about 250 trial participants, of whom some 200 were given two doses of AZD1222 and 26 were given two doses of MenACWY control vaccine. Trial participants were enrolled into age subgroups of 18-55, 56-69 and 70-plus years, which contained approximately 150, 28 and 58 TCR-sequenced participants, respectively. Results and caveats for the whole study, not just this receptor: Conclusions about previously exposed vaccinees are limited, since just five or six AZD1222 recipients were seropositive for SARS-CoV-2 at baseline. No day 14 peak-response samples were available, so repertoires were characterized only after the peak T cell response. The vaccine-associated CD4 TCRs covered the entire spike protein, and the dominant responses fell in regions 160-218 and 743-854. Reportedly, almost half of the unique spike-specific TCRs recognized epitopes lying outside the regions that are mutated in the B.1.351 and B.1.1.7 variants. In the small 56-69-year group, the increase in depth fell short of significance, most likely because of low power. Participants were mostly white British and included more females than males, and it was suggested by the authors that clonal diversity may have been underestimated. A significant rise in spike-specific TCR breadth and depth was observed after two AZD1222 doses relative to day 0 and relative to MenACWY recipients.

The CDR3 regions of human TCRbeta chains were analyzed by immunosequencing. The authors' pipeline ran thus. TCRs in the repertoires were matched against a reference library of SARS-CoV-2-specific TCRs that had been generated with the MIRA antigen-specificity platform. Breadth was defined as the fraction of unique TCRs that were SARS-CoV-2-associated, and depth was defined as the fraction of total T cells that were SARS-CoV-2-associated. Using the MIRA data, each spike-specific TCR was assigned both to the spike region to which the TCR was reactive and to a CD4 or CD8 class. Log10-transformed breadth and depth values were compared by one-way ANOVA with Sidak's multiple comparisons tests. TCRdb provides this immuneACCESS table in a form limited to in-frame rearrangements. Some clones are lacking; in checked studies, under half of them reflect an unresolved V gene, and why the rest are absent is not known. V and J calls and clone size are those listed in that table; D and trimming were worked out from the DNA. The sample table records 150,000 to 200,000 clones; 75% to 90% of these occur just once. The leading ten clones occupy about 3% of the sample.

The receptor chain draws on TRBV6-6 and TRBJ2-5; 6 matching bases give a weak D call of TRBD2. This clonotype originated in an adult in good health. The specimen was peripheral blood, collected on day 0 of MenACWY control vaccination. The CDR3 in this case is CASSPRVSGDFQETQYF. The nucleotide sequence reads TGTGCCAGCAGTCCCCGAGTTAGCGGAGACTTTCAAGAGACCCAGTACTTC.